Listed below are T cell receptor beta chains from one sample, sequenced in a study of blood T cell repertoires in COVID-19. The data were produced by immunoSEQ multiplex PCR, yet TCRdb's version contains in-frame clones alone and is incomplete. In the table there are roughly 52,000 clones, about 84% of which are singletons. Material for sequencing was peripheral blood. The receptors come from a woman older than 75 with acute or convalescent COVID-19. CDR3s include the opening cysteine and the closing phenylalanine or tryptophan. The D gene is left open where the match is weak. Where a row states a size, it is once, few, many or the class of an expanded clone; other rows omit it.

clone_size	v_call	d_call	j_call	cdr3_aa	cdr3_nt
-	TRBV10-3	-	TRBJ2-2	CAISQGIITGELFF	TGTGCCATCAGTCAGGGGATAATAACCGGGGAGCTGTTTTTT
once	TRBV27	TRBD1	TRBJ2-4	CASSTISGTGSKNIQYF	TGTGCCAGCAGTACTATATCCGGGACAGGGAGCAAAAACATTCAGTACTTC
-	TRBV11-1	-	TRBJ1-2	CASSIVTGSIWGTF	TGTGCCAGCAGCATTGTGACAGGCTCTATCTGGGGCACCTTC
few	TRBV7-3	TRBD2	TRBJ2-3	CASSLGTSGNTDTQYF	TGTGCCAGCAGCTTAGGGACTAGCGGGAACACAGATACGCAGTATTTT
-	TRBV19	TRBD1	TRBJ1-2	CASRLAGTAGNYGYTF	TGTGCCAGTAGGCTCGCCGGGACAGCTGGAAACTATGGCTACACCTTC
few	TRBV7-9	TRBD2	TRBJ2-5	CASSLGLAGVGETQYF	TGTGCCAGCAGTTTAGGACTAGCGGGAGTTGGGGAGACCCAGTACTTC
-	TRBV30	-	TRBJ1-3	CAWSEQGSTIYF	TGTGCCTGGAGTGAACAGGGTAGCACCATATATTTT
-	TRBV27	TRBD1	TRBJ1-1	CASRQTGANTEAFF	TGTGCCAGCAGACAAACAGGGGCGAACACTGAAGCTTTCTTT
-	TRBV19	-	TRBJ1-1	CASSIVRLNTEAFF	TGTGCCAGTAGTATAGTCCGGTTGAACACTGAAGCTTTCTTT
-	TRBV28	-	TRBJ1-3	CASSGMAHSGNTIYF	TGTGCCAGCAGTGGCATGGCACACTCTGGAAACACCATATATTTT
-	TRBV7-2	-	TRBJ1-5	CASAKGYSNQPQHF	TGTGCCAGCGCTAAGGGGTATAGCAATCAGCCCCAGCATTTT
-	TRBV2	TRBD1	TRBJ1-4	CASSGSGTVNEKLFF	TGTGCCAGCAGTGGATCCGGGACAGTTAATGAAAAACTGTTTTTT
-	TRBV7-2	TRBD1	TRBJ1-3	CASSPWDRGHGNTIYF	TGTGCCAGCAGCCCGTGGGACAGGGGGCACGGAAACACCATATATTTT
-	TRBV2	-	TRBJ1-1	CASSVEGSGTEAFF	TGTGCCAGCAGTGTGGAGGGCTCGGGTACTGAAGCTTTCTTT
few	TRBV7-3	TRBD2	TRBJ2-3	CASSLGLAGGGRTDTQYF	TGTGCCAGCAGCTTAGGCCTAGCGGGAGGAGGGCGCACAGATACGCAGTATTTT
-	TRBV7-9	-	TRBJ2-2	CASSLRAGAGGELFF	TGTGCCAGCAGCTTGAGGGCAGGGGCCGGCGGGGAGCTGTTTTTT
-	TRBV27	TRBD2	TRBJ2-4	CASRDLGAGGTKNIQYF	TGTGCCAGCAGAGATCTAGGGGCGGGGGGCACCAAAAACATTCAGTACTTC
-	TRBV30	-	TRBJ1-2	CAWSVYYSLGYTF	TGTGCCTGGAGTGTATATTACAGCCTCGGCTACACCTTC
-	TRBV2	-	TRBJ1-1	CASTKGADSTEAFF	TGTGCCAGCACTAAAGGGGCCGATAGTACTGAAGCTTTCTTT
-	TRBV5-1	TRBD2	TRBJ2-1	CASSPSGSSYNEQFF	TGCGCCAGCAGCCCAAGCGGGAGTTCCTACAATGAGCAGTTCTTC
-	TRBV5-4	-	TRBJ2-1	CASSWGTGSSYNEQFF	TGTGCCAGCAGCTGGGGGACTGGGAGCTCCTACAATGAGCAGTTCTTC
-	TRBV30	TRBD1	TRBJ1-5	CALGTGGSQPQHF	TGTGCCCTCGGGACAGGGGGCAGTCAGCCCCAGCATTTT
-	TRBV3-1/TRBV3-2	TRBD2	TRBJ2-7	CASSQAGTSGEQYF	TGTGCCAGCAGCCAAGCAGGGACTAGCGGCGAGCAGTACTTC
-	TRBV6-5	TRBD1	TRBJ1-2	CASKSGQPLDYGYTF	TGTGCCAGCAAGTCGGGACAGCCCTTGGACTATGGCTACACCTTC
-	TRBV5-1	TRBD1	TRBJ1-2	CASSSPGTGYYGYTF	TGCGCCAGCAGCTCTCCCGGGACAGGGTACTATGGCTACACCTTC
-	TRBV9	-	TRBJ2-1	CASSGNRDSYNNEQFF	TGTGCCAGCAGCGGCAACCGGGACTCATATAACAATGAGCAGTTCTTC
-	TRBV7-2	TRBD1	TRBJ2-3	CASSLLQGAMDTQYF	TGTGCCAGCAGCTTACTACAGGGGGCAATGGATACGCAGTATTTT
many	TRBV6-1	TRBD2	TRBJ2-3	CASSEVPSGASDTQYF	TGTGCCAGCAGTGAAGTCCCTAGCGGGGCATCAGATACGCAGTATTTT
once	TRBV4-2	-	TRBJ1-4	CASSPLGRTNEKLFF	TGTGCCAGCAGCCCCCTTGGGAGAACTAATGAAAAACTGTTTTTT
-	TRBV5-4	-	TRBJ2-1	CASSLGGDSYNEQFF	TGTGCCAGCAGCTTGGGGGGGGACTCCTACAATGAGCAGTTCTTC
-	TRBV7-6	-	TRBJ1-1	CASSLRGGGNTEAFF	TGTGCCAGCAGCTTACGGGGGGGCGGGAACACTGAAGCTTTCTTT
-	TRBV7-3	TRBD2	TRBJ2-5	CASSSGPPTSGKETQYF	TGTGCCAGCAGCTCTGGACCCCCGACTAGCGGTAAAGAGACCCAGTACTTC
-	TRBV5-4	-	TRBJ1-6	CASSLGRTDNSPLHF	TGTGCCAGCAGCTTGGGAAGGACAGATAATTCACCCCTCCACTTT
-	TRBV18	-	TRBJ1-3	CASSPTTVPGNTIYF	TGTGCCAGCTCACCGACCACAGTACCTGGAAACACCATATATTTT
-	TRBV9	TRBD2	TRBJ2-1	CASSVSSGLGNEQFF	TGTGCCAGCAGCGTGTCTAGCGGGCTAGGGAATGAGCAGTTCTTC
-	TRBV5-1	TRBD1	TRBJ1-5	CASKKGASSNQPQHF	TGCGCCAGCAAAAAGGGGGCCTCAAGCAATCAGCCCCAGCATTTT